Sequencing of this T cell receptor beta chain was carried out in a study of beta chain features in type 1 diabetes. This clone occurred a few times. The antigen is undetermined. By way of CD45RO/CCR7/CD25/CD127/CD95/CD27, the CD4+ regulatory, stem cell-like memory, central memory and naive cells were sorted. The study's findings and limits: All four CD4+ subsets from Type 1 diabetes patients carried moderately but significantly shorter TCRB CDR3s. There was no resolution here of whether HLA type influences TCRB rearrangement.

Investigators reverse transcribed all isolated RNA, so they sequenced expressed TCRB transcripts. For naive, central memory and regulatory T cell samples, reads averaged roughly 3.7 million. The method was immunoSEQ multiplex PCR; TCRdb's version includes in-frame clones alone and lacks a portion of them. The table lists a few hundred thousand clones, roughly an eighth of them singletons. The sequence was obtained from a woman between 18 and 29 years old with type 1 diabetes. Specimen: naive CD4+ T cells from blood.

The CDR3 coding sequence is TGTGCCAGCACCGGGACAGGCAACACCGGGGAGCTGTTTTTT. Amino acids: CASTGTGNTGELFF. The chain employs TRBV9 and TRBJ2-2; the match to TRBD1 covers 8 bases. V lost 6 bases to trimming and J lost 2 bases; unmatched junction nucleotides: 3. Germline CDR1 and CDR2: SGDLS and YYNGEE. The CDR3 is 14 amino acids.